The next 32 T cell receptor beta chains were all read from a single sample in a study of spatial heterogeneity in lung cancer. A single record per CDR3 protein comes from TCRdb applying MiXCR to the 5' RACE reads. The sample lists 40,000 to 50,000 distinct CDR3 sequences; about 11% were seen once. Described time point: blood at routine non-recurrence follow-up after resection. The specimen comprised PBMCs, sampled at follow-up. The receptors originated from a female donor with early-stage non-small cell lung cancer.

This clonotype was observed many times. V is TRBV6-5 and J is TRBJ2-7; 7 nucleotides agree with TRBD1. Germline lookup yields CDR1 MNHEY and CDR2 SVGAGI. The trim removed 6 bases at V and 4 bases at J, leaving 9 bases unmatched. CDR3 length: 14 amino acids. CDR3 nucleotides: TGTGCCAGCAGAGGAGAACAGGGGCATTACGAGCAGTACTTC. Residues: CASRGEQGHYEQYF.

This clonotype was observed a handful of times. The chain recombines TRBV18 with TRBJ1-1; 8 nucleotides line up with TRBD1. The V segment lost 0 bases and the J segment 1 base; nucleotides outside the gene matches: 1. The CDR3 covers 15 residues. Germline V gene data show CDR1 as KGHSH and CDR2 as LQKENI. CDR3 sequence reads: CASSPPQGANTEAFF. The CDR3 DNA reads TGTGCCAGCTCACCACCCCAGGGGGCGAACACTGAAGCTTTCTTT.

The rearrangement uses TRBV3-1 and TRBJ2-3; D remains unclear. The V end was cut by 1 base, the J end by 5 bases, with 7 bases between. CDR3 length: 13 amino acids. CDR1 is LGHDT, CDR2 YNNKEL, per germline (reference sequence). The DNA of the CDR3 is TGTGCCAGCAGCCAAGTAGTCCGAGATACGCAGTATTTT. This codes for CASSQVVRDTQYF.

This clonotype was counted only a few times. A much larger clone differs from this one at a single base, so this may be a read error. V usage is TRBV4-3 and J usage is TRBJ2-1; D unresolved. The CDR3 length is 11 residues. CDR1 is LGHNA, CDR2 YSLEER, per germline. CDR3 DNA sequence: TGCGCCAGCAGCCAAGCCGGTGAGAAGTTCTTC. This codes for CASSQAGEKFF.

This clonotype was seen ten or more times. The V call is TRBV4-3, the J call TRBJ2-2; the D is unclear. V was cut by 6 bases and J by 6 bases, with 8 bases left in between. Germline V CDR1 and CDR2: LGHNA, YSLEER. The CDR3 length is 12 residues. DNA of the CDR3: TGCGCCAGCAGGGTGGAATCCGGGGAGCTGTTTTTT. Protein product: CASRVESGELFF.

V usage is TRBV19 and J usage is TRBJ2-2, with unresolved D. The CDR3 is made up of 13 amino acids. CDR1 is LNHDA, CDR2 SQIVND, per germline (reference sequence). Between the trimmed V and J ends, which lost 7 bases and 15 bases, there was a span of 21 bases. This chain's CDR3 is CASNPPPAGMLFF. The CDR3 DNA reads TGTGCCAGTAACCCCCCCCCGGCCGGAATGTTGTTTTTT.

This clonotype was found many times. This sequence joins TRBV3-1 and TRBJ2-1, with 14 bases aligning to TRBD2. The V segment lost 0 bases and the J segment 7 bases; nucleotides outside the gene matches: 5. CDR3 length equals 17 residues. The germline V gene encodes CDR1 LGHDT and CDR2 YNNKEL (reference sequence). The CDR3: CASSQDLGTSGGNEQFF. The CDR3 DNA follows: TGTGCCAGCAGCCAAGATCTAGGGACTAGCGGGGGTAATGAGCAGTTCTTC.

V usage is TRBV29-1 and J usage is TRBJ2-2; 9 bases fit TRBD1. V gave up 4 bases and J gave up 4 bases; unmatched junction bases: 10. Per germline, CDR1 SQVTM and CDR2 ANQGSEA. The CDR3 spans 16 residues. The DNA for the CDR3 is TGCAGCGTTGTTACAACAGGGGGCGTCGGCACCGGGGAGCTGTTTTTT. Protein: CSVVTTGGVGTGELFF.

This clonotype has only a few counts. This chain connects TRBV28 to TRBJ2-7, with TRBD2 as a possible D gene (6 bases). Per the germline V gene, CDR1 is MDHEN and CDR2 is SYDVKM. Trimming took 7 bases from V and 6 from J, leaving 25 bases between them. This CDR3 region has 16 residues. The CDR3 DNA follows: TGTGCCAGCACCGGGACTTTTACTTTTACTTGGGGCGAGCAGTACTTC. This encodes CASTGTFTFTWGEQYF.

Ten or more counts support this clonotype. The chain uses TRBV3-1 and TRBJ2-2, with 10 bases that match TRBD1. This CDR3 spans 15 amino acids. V shed 5 bases, J shed 5 bases, and the junction held 5 bases outside the gene matches. CDR1 and CDR2 from the germline V gene are LGHDT and YNNKEL (reference sequence). CDR3 in amino acids: CASSTRDRGTGELFF. CDR3 sequence (DNA): TGTGCCAGCAGCACGCGGGACAGGGGAACCGGGGAGCTGTTTTTT.

V and J are TRBV12-3 or TRBV12-4 and TRBJ2-1; TRBD1 is a possible D gene (5 bases). This CDR3 is built from 12 residues. V was shortened by 6 bases and J by 10 bases, with 13 bases between the two germline ends. CDR3 sequence (DNA): TGTGCCAGCAGGGTTAACAGACAGGAGCAGTTCTTC. It specifies CASRVNRQEQFF.

This clonotype turned up a few times. This chain uses TRBV3-1 with TRBJ2-3; 8 positions agree with TRBD1. The junction had 3 bases not matched to a gene; V was cut back by 3 bases and J by 1 base. Germline V gives CDR1 LGHDT, CDR2 YNNKEL (reference sequence). The length of the CDR3 is 15 residues. CDR3 DNA sequence: TGTGCCAGCAGCCAGGGACAGGTCCGCACAGATACGCAGTATTTT. Residues: CASSQGQVRTDTQYF.

This chain joins TRBV4-3 and TRBJ1-2; D not resolved. Germline CDR1 and CDR2: LGHNA and YSLEER. This CDR3 spans 14 amino acids. With 4 bases removed from V and 0 bases from J, the gap between germline ends came to 9 bases. The CDR3 nucleotides read TGCGCCAGCAGCCCCATAACCTCTAACTATGGCTACACCTTC. Translated: CASSPITSNYGYTF.

This clonotype has ten or more counts. The chain combines TRBV7-6 with TRBJ2-1, with 8 bases identical to TRBD1. Germline CDR1 is SGHVS and CDR2 is FNYEAQ. This CDR3 is built from 17 residues. V dropped 6 bases and J dropped 6; count of bases not matched to a gene: 16. CDR3 nucleotide sequence: TGTGCCAGCAGTGAGACAGGGGATCCCTATATCCTCAATGAGCAGTTCTTC. This sequence encodes CASSETGDPYILNEQFF.

Comments on this clonotype: Compared with germline, one end of the junction differs, possibly owing to a read error. The chain employs TRBV4-1 and TRBJ1-5; tentatively, D is TRBD1 (5 bases). CDR3 length equals 12 residues. CDR1 is MGHRA and CDR2 is YSYEKL in the germline V gene. CDR3 nucleotides: TGCGCCAGCAGCCAAGGGGACCTACAGAGCAATTTT. This encodes CASSQGDLQSNF.

In its sample, this clonotype was seen many times. The rearrangement uses TRBV10-3 and TRBJ1-1; D is perhaps TRBD1 (6 bases). This CDR3 spans 13 amino acids. Between the trimmed V and J ends, which lost 8 bases and 0 bases, there was a span of 10 bases. Germline V gene sequence: CDR1 ENHRY, CDR2 SYGVKD. The CDR3 bases are TGTGCCATCCAGGGACACTTGAACACTGAAGCTTTCTTT. Its protein product is CAIQGHLNTEAFF.

The chain links TRBV7-3 to TRBJ1-1; D unresolved. Germline V gene sequence: CDR1 SGHTA, CDR2 FQGTGA. Trimming pared 2 bases from V and 4 bases from J, leaving 8 bases between. This CDR3 comprises 13 residues. This chain's CDR3 is CASSLEGITEAFF. The CDR3 nucleotides are TGTGCCAGCAGCTTAGAGGGTATCACTGAAGCTTTCTTT.

The chain uses TRBV9 and TRBJ2-2; D is unresolved. With 4 bases removed from V and 5 bases from J, the gap between germline ends came to 12 bases. CDR1 is SGDLS and CDR2 is YYNGEE in the germline V gene. The CDR3 has 14 residues. The CDR3 spells CASSLRPQTGELFF. As DNA, the CDR3 is TGTGCCAGCAGCCTCAGACCGCAGACCGGGGAGCTGTTTTTT.

This clonotype has at least ten counts. This chain uses TRBV10-3 with TRBJ2-5; D could derive from TRBD1 or TRBD2 (5 bases each). The length of the CDR3 is 11 residues. Per the germline V gene, CDR1 is ENHRY and CDR2 is SYGVKD. The V and J ends lost 10 bases and 3 bases respectively, with 9 bases between them. Here the CDR3 reads CATEGKETQYF. As DNA, the CDR3 is TGTGCCACCGAGGGGAAAGAGACCCAGTACTTC.

To note about this clonotype: Given a much more abundant clone one base away, this may be a read error. The chain couples TRBV20-1 to TRBJ1-1; the D is unclear. The germline V and J ends were trimmed by 3 bases and 1 base, with 9 bases remaining between them. Germline CDR1 and CDR2: DFQATT and SNEGSKA (reference sequence). CDR3 length: 13 amino acids. The CDR3 DNA reads TGCAGTGCTAGTGATCCTAAGAACACTGAAGCTTTCTTT. Protein product: CSASDPKNTEAFF.

This clonotype was observed a few times. The V gene is TRBV28, the J gene TRBJ2-3; no reliable D call. The CDR3 is 12 residues long. Trimming removed 3 bases at V and 2 bases at J, with 3 bases between. Germline assignment: CDR1 MDHEN and CDR2 SYDVKM. The CDR3 is CASSLITDTQYF. DNA for the CDR3: TGTGCCAGCAGTTTGATCACAGATACGCAGTATTTT.

This clonotype showed up many times. The rearrangement links TRBV5-1 to TRBJ2-1; D remains ambiguous. This CDR3 has 15 amino acids. Trimming took off 0 bases at V and 0 bases at J, with 7 bases between the two ends. The germline V gene has CDR1 SGHRS and CDR2 YFSETQ. This CDR3 is CASSLGESSYNEQFF. The CDR3, as DNA: TGCGCCAGCAGCTTGGGGGAAAGCTCCTACAATGAGCAGTTCTTC.

This clonotype was seen many times. The CDR3 coding sequence is TGCAGCGTTGAAGTTGGCCTTGGCTACACCTTC. Encoded protein: CSVEVGLGYTF. The chain joins TRBV29-1 to TRBJ1-2; the D is unclear. V was shortened by 1 base and J by 7 bases, with 7 bases between the two germline ends. The germline V gene encodes CDR1 SQVTM and CDR2 ANQGSEA. The CDR3 is 11 residues long.

The gene calls are TRBV20-1 and TRBJ2-3; 8 bases are shared with TRBD1. V lost 2 bases and J lost 3; bases outside the gene matches: 4. The length of the CDR3 is 14 residues. The V gene's germline CDR1 is DFQATT and CDR2 SNEGSKA (reference sequence). CDR3 DNA sequence: TGCAGTGCTAGAACCAACAGGGGGACAGATACGCAGTATTTT. Its protein is CSARTNRGTDTQYF.

This rearrangement joins TRBV19 to TRBJ2-5, with 9 nucleotides matching TRBD1. There are 15 residues in the CDR3. CDR1 is LNHDA, CDR2 SQIVND, per germline (reference sequence). V was clipped by 5 bases and J by 6 bases; unmatched bases: 10. CDR3 sequence reads: CASSSQDRGGQTQYF. The CDR3 nucleotides are TGTGCCAGTAGTTCCCAGGACAGGGGTGGCCAGACCCAGTACTTC.

This clonotype was picked up many times. The chain is built from TRBV3-1 and TRBJ1-1; no clear D gene. The germline V gene encodes CDR1 LGHDT and CDR2 YNNKEL (reference sequence). Trimming removed 1 base from V and 0 bases from J, with 9 bases in between. The CDR3 consists of 15 residues. The CDR3 sequence: CASSQAGSMNTEAFF. CDR3 nucleotide sequence: TGTGCCAGCAGCCAAGCGGGCTCCATGAACACTGAAGCTTTCTTT.

This clonotype has just a few counts. The chain links TRBV5-4 to TRBJ1-1, with unresolved D. The CDR3 runs to 15 residues. Germline CDR1 reads SGHNT; CDR2 reads YYREEE (reference sequence). Deletions cut 4 bases from V and 4 bases from J, with 17 bases between. CDR3 nucleotide sequence: TGTGCCAGCAGCCTAAGGCGAGAGGTTGGCACTGAAGCTTTCTTT. Amino acids: CASSLRREVGTEAFF.

This clonotype was counted ten times or more. The chain uses TRBV7-2 and TRBJ2-5, with D possibly TRBD2 on 6 matching bases. V lost 4 bases and J lost 5, with 14 bases in between. The V gene's germline CDR1 is SGHTA and CDR2 FQGNSA. The length of the CDR3 is 14 residues. The CDR3 sequence is CASSYTREVETQYF. CDR3 bases: TGTGCCAGCAGCTACACTAGGGAGGTGGAGACCCAGTACTTC.

The chain has TRBV5-5 and TRBJ2-7; 8 nucleotides agree with TRBD2. This CDR3 is built from 15 residues. CDR1 SGHKS and CDR2 YYEKEE come from the germline V gene (reference sequence). Trimming removed 0 bases from V and 1 base from J; junction bases left unmatched: 3. DNA of the CDR3: TGTGCCAGCAGCTTGGTGGCGGGGGGTTCCTACGAGCAGTACTTC. As protein: CASSLVAGGSYEQYF. The variable domain in full, with the rest retrieved from reference TRBV5-5 and TRBJ2-7, is DAGVTQSPTHLIKTRGQQVTLRCSPISGHKSVSWYQQVLGQGPQFIFQYYEKEERGRGNFPDRFSARQFPNYSSELNVNALLLGDSALYLCASSLVAGGSYEQYFGPGTRLTVT.

This clonotype was detected many times. The rearrangement links TRBV7-3 to TRBJ2-1; D is unresolved. Trimming cost V 4 bases and J 5 bases, with 12 bases left between them. The CDR3 has 14 amino acids. Per germline, CDR1 SGHTA and CDR2 FQGTGA. Here the CDR3 reads CASSSLPGHNEQFF. CDR3 bases: TGTGCCAGCAGCTCCCTCCCAGGCCACAATGAGCAGTTCTTC.

This clonotype was seen repeatedly, ten times or more. The V gene is TRBV5-1, the J gene TRBJ1-5, with TRBD1 matching over 8 bases. V dropped 4 bases and J dropped 5; count of bases not matched to a gene: 11. Per germline, CDR1 SGHRS and CDR2 YFSETQ. CDR3 length: 16 residues. CDR3 amino acids: CASSPGAGQGYQPQHF. The CDR3 region has the DNA TGCGCCAGCAGCCCTGGGGCCGGACAGGGTTATCAGCCCCAGCATTTT. Supplemented by reference TRBV5-1 and TRBJ1-5, the full variable domain reads KAGVTQTPRYLIKTRGQQVTLSCSPISGHRSVSWYQQTPGQGLQFLFEYFSETQRNKGNFPGRFSGRQFSNSRSEMNVSTLELGDSALYLCASSPGAGQGYQPQHFGDGTRLSIL.

In this sample, this clonotype turned up many times. This chain uses TRBV7-8 with TRBJ1-5, with D possibly TRBD1 on 6 matching bases. V gave up 5 bases and J gave up 3 bases, with 23 bases separating them. The CDR3 is 18 residues long. Germline V lookup: CDR1 SGHVS, CDR2 FQNEAQ. The CDR3 coding sequence is TGTGCCAGCAGCCCTCCGCACAGGGAAAGGTCTTCCAATCAGCCCCAGCATTTT. Amino acids: CASSPPHRERSSNQPQHF.